This T cell receptor (beta chain) was recorded in a study of immune cell composition in non-small cell lung cancer. Profiling relied on immunoSEQ multiplex PCR, and the TCRdb table lists in-frame clones only, not all of them. The data hold about 4,900 clones, with roughly 80% observed a single time. Trimming shortened V by 5 bases and J by 5 bases, and 18 bases separated the two germline ends. The CDR3 has 15 residues. Germline-derived CDR1 and CDR2 are SGHNT and YENEEA. Of note for this clone: The antigen is not known.

Study findings and constraints: In adenocarcinoma, maximal tumour-associated clone frequency tracked TIL tumour reactivity.

Material for sequencing was lung tumor tissue. The receptor was isolated from a human donor with non-small cell lung cancer. V usage is TRBV11-3 and J usage is TRBJ2-5; D is uncertain. The CDR3: CASSRGLSVQETQYF. CDR3 nucleotide sequence: TGTGCCAGCAGCCGTGGTCTGTCAGTTCAGGAGACCCAGTACTTC.